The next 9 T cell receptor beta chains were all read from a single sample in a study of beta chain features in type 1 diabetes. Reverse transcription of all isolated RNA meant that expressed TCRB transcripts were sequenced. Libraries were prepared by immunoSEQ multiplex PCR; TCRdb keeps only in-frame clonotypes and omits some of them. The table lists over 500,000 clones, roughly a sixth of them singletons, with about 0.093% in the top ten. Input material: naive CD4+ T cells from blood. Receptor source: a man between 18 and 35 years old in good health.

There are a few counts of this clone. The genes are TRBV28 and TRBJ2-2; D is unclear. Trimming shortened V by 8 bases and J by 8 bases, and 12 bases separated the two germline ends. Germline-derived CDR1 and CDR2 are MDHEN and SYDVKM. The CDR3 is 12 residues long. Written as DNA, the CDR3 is TGTGCCAGCTCTAACAGTGGTGGGGAGCTGTTTTTT. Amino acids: CASSNSGGELFF.

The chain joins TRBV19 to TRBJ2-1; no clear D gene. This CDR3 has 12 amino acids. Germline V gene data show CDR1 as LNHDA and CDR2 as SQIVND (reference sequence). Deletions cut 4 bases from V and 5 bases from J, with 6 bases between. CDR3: CASSNVDNEQFF. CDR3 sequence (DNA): TGTGCCAGTAGTAATGTGGACAATGAGCAGTTCTTC. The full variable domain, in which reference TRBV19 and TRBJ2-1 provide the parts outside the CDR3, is DGGITQSPKYLFRKEGQNVTLSCEQNLNHDAMYWYRQDPGQGLRLIYYSQIVNDFQKGDIAEGYSVSREKKESFPLTVTSAQKNPTAFYLCASSNVDNEQFFGPGTRLTVL.

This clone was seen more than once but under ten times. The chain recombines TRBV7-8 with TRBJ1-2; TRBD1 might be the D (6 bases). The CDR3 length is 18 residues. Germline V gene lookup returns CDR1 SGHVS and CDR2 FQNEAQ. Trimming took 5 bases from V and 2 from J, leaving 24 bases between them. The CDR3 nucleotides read TGTGCCAGCAGCACCGGACATTTGGCAGGGGTTAGGAACTATGGCTACACCTTC. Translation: CASSTGHLAGVRNYGYTF.

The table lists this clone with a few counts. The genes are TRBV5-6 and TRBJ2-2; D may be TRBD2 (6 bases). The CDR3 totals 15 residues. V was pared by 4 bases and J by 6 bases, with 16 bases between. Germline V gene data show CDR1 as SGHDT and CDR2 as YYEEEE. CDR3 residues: CASSPGAAGSGELFF. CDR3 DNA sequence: TGTGCCAGCAGCCCCGGTGCCGCGGGATCCGGGGAGCTGTTTTTT.

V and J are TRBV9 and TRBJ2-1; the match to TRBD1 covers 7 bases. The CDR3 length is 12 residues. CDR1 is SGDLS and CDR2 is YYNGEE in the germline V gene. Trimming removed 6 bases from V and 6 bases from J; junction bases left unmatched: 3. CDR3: CASKRQGNEQFF. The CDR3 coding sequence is TGTGCCAGCAAGAGACAGGGCAATGAGCAGTTCTTC.

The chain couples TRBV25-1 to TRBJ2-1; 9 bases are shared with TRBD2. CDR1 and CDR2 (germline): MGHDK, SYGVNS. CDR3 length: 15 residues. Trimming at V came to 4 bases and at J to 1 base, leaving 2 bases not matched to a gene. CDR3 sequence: CASSVAGESYNEQFF. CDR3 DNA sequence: TGTGCCAGCAGTGTAGCGGGAGAGTCCTACAATGAGCAGTTCTTC.

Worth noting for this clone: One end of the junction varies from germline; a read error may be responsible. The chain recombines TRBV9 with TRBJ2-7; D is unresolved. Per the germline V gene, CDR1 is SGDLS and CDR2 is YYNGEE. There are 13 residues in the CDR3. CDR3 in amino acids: CASSATPRSPLKF. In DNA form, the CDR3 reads TGTGCCAGCAGCGCCACCCCCCGATCCCCGCTGAAATTC.

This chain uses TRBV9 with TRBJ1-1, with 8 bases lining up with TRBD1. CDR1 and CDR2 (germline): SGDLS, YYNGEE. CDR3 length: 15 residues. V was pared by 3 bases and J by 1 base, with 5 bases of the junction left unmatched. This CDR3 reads CASSARTGKNTEAFF. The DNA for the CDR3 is TGTGCCAGCAGCGCTCGGACAGGGAAGAACACTGAAGCTTTCTTT.

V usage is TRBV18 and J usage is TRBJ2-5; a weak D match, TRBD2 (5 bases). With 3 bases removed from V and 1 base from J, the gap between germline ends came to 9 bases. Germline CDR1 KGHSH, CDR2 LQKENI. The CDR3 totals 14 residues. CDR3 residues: CASSPPRAQETQYF. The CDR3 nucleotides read TGTGCCAGCTCACCTCCGAGGGCCCAAGAGACCCAGTACTTC.